This T cell receptor (beta chain) was identified in a study of long-term antiretroviral therapy in people with HIV. This clone was recorded only once. Its antigen remains unidentified. Sequencing used immunoSEQ v3.0 at survey level. TCRdb keeps only in-frame clones here, not all; method: immunoSEQ multiplex PCR. This sample has under 20,000 clones, with 76% found just once. The CDR3 totals 16 residues. From germline, CDR1 is ENHRY and CDR2 SYGVKD. Trimming removed 3 bases from V and 1 base from J, with 15 bases in between. Broader study findings: ART preceded a rise in diversity that nonetheless stayed lower than in transplant donor controls. Gathering of blood took place between about 2004 and 2017, possibly under older ART regimens. Dominating the repertoire at all time points were the clones that expanded before ART.

This clonotype was obtained from a man in his late teens or twenties with HIV. This chain uses TRBV10-3 with TRBJ1-2; perhaps TRBD1 as D (6 bases). The specimen comprised unsorted PBMCs, sampled 0.5 years before starting antiretroviral therapy. In nucleotides, the CDR3 is TGTGCCATCAGTGACCGAGACAGGTATTTTAACTATGGCTACACCTTC. It encodes CAISDRDRYFNYGYTF.